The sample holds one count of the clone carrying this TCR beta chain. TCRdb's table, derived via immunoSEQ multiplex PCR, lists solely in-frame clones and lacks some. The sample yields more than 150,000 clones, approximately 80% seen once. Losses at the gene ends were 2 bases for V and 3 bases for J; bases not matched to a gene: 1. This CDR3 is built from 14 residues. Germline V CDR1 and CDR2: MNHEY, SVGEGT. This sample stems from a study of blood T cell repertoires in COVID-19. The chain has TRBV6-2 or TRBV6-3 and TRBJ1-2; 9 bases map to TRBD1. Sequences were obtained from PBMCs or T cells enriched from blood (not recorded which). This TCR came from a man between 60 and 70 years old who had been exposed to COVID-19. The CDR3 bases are TGTGCCAGCAGTTACCGGACAGGGGACTATGGCTACACCTTC. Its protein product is CASSYRTGDYGYTF.